Listed here is a single T cell receptor beta chain. Its antigen remains unknown. Primed by a sample-barcoded 5' primer and a J-beta primer mix, a second PCR proceeded for roughly 6 to 12 cycles. TCRdb reanalysed the 5' RACE reads using MiXCR and keeps one entry per CDR3 protein. The table records hundreds of thousands of distinct CDR3 sequences, about 48% of them present only once. V was shortened by 6 bases and J by 5 bases, with 10 bases between the two germline ends. The CDR3 contains 12 residues. This sample stems from a study of blood T cells in healthy people across ages. General study points: Donor CMV infection status was unknown, possibly confounding age-related changes in expanded clonotypes.

Peripheral blood was drawn, ten milliliters per donor. The chain combines TRBV12-3 or TRBV12-4 with TRBJ2-5; D is uncertain. The TCR sequence derives from a man in his thirties or forties in good health. Material for sequencing was blood. This chain's CDR3 is CASRSGHETQYF. The CDR3 DNA reads as TGTGCCAGCAGATCCGGGCATGAGACCCAGTACTTC.